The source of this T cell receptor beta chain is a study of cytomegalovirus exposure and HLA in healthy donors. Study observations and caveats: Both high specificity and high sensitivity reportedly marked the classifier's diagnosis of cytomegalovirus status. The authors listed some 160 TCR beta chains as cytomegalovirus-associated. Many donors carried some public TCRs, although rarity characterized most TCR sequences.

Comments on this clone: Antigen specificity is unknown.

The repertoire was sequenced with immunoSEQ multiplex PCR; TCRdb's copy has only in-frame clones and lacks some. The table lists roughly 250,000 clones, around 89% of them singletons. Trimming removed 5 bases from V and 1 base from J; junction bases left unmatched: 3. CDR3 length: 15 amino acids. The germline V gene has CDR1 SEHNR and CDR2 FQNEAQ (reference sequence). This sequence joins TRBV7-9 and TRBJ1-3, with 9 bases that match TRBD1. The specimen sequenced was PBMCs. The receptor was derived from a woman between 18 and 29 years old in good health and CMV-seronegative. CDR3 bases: TGTGCCAGCAGCGTAGGGACAGGGTCTGGAAACACCATATATTTT. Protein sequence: CASSVGTGSGNTIYF. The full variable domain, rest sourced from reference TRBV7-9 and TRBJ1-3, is DTGVSQNPRHKITKRGQNVTFRCDPISEHNRLYWYRQTLGQGPEFLTYFQNEAQLEKSRLLSDRFSAERPKGSFSTLEIQRTEQGDSAMYLCASSVGTGSGNTIYFGEGSWLTVV.